This T cell receptor beta chain was observed in a study of healthy donors' naive CD4 and CD8 T cells. Naive CD4+ cells were sorted as CD4+CD8-CD45RO-CD45RA+; naive CD8+ as CD8+CD4-CD45RA+CD27bright. TCR libraries were built from approximately 0.55 ug of total RNA by linear amplification. One entry per CDR3 protein results from TCRdb running MiXCR on the reads. The data contain approximately 180,000 distinct CDR3 sequences, 65% to 75% of them singletons. CDR1 is ENHRY and CDR2 is SYGVKD in the germline V gene. Trimming took 2 bases from V and 0 from J, leaving 12 bases between them. The CDR3 contains 16 residues.

The V and J genes are TRBV10-3 and TRBJ2-3; D is tentatively TRBD1 or TRBD2 (6 bases each). The TCR sequence derives from a pool of human donors in good health; the sample pools cells from several healthy donors. Sample: naive CD4+ and CD8+ T cells sorted from blood, pooled from several donors. CDR3 sequence: CAISELSGASTDTQYF. CDR3 DNA sequence: TGTGCCATCAGTGAGCTGTCGGGGGCCAGCACAGATACGCAGTATTTT.